This T cell receptor (beta chain) comes out of a study of blood T cell repertoires in COVID-19. Study-wide context: Sites across the United States, Italy and Spain contributed samples from acute and convalescent COVID-19.

Germline lookup yields CDR1 KGHSH and CDR2 LQKENI. The V and J ends lost 3 bases and 10 bases respectively, with 10 bases between them. The CDR3 is made up of 12 amino acids. This table comes from immunoSEQ multiplex PCR, and its TCRdb copy is limited to in-frame clones, with some not included. The data contain around 190,000 clones, approximately 79% of them seen just once; the ten biggest clones take up around 12%. The specimen sequenced was peripheral blood. This sequence joins TRBV18 and TRBJ2-1; D gene ambiguous. The receptor comes from a woman aged 45-65 years with acute or convalescent COVID-19. This CDR3 reads CASSPQTREQFF. The CDR3 DNA is TGTGCCAGCTCACCCCAAACCAGAGAGCAGTTCTTC.